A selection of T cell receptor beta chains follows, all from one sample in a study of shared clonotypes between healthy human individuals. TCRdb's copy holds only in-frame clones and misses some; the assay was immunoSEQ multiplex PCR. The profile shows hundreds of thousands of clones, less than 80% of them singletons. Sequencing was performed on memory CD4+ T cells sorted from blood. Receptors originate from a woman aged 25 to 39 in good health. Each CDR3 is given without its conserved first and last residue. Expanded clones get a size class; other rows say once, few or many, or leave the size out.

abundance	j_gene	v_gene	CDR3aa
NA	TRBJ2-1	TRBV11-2	ASSLGRTPTQF
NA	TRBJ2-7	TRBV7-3	ASSLFQGHEQY
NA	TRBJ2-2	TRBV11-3	ASSTDNRAGELF
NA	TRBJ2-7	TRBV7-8	ASSLETGLLNEQY
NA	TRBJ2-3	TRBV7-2	ASSTQEGLKEY
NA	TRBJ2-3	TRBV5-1	ASSFYTDTQY
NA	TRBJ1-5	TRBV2	ASSAQDNNQPQH
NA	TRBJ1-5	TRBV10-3	AISTRDPQPQH
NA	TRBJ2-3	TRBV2	ASKETGTRTTDTQY
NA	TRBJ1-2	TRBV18	ASSPGDTPDYGYT
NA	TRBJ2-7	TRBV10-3	AITYGPSYEQY
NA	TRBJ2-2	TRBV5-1	ASSLASGTGELF
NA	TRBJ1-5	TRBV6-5	ASSQASNQPQH
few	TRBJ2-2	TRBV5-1	ASSNGQERTGELF
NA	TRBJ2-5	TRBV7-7	ASSSWGVETQY
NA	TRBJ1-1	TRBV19	ASSIVGGTTMDTEAF
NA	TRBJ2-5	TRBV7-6	ASSPTDRGRVGETQY
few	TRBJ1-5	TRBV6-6	ASSGTGNQPQH
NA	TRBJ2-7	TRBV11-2	ASSLGQGASLGQY
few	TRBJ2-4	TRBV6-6	ASSHAGTSGKNIQY
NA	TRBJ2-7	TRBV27	AVGSGTSGTKKY
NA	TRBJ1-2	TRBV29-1	SGGDRVAGYT
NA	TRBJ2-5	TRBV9	ASSSGGTGPQETQY
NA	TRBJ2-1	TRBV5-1	ASSLEEGDYNEQF
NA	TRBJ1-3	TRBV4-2	ASSQRLGLQNTIY
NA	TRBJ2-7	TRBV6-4	ASSDPRDRGKTYEQY
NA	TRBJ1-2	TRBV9	ASSRYIQGTRRFDNYGYT
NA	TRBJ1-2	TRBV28	ASSLGGGALYGYT
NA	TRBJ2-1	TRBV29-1	SVETSGKPYNEQF
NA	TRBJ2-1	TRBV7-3	ASSRGLAGGNSYNEQF
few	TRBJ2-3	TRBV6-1	ARATSGSKDTQY
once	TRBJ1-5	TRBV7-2	ASSRLGRNNQPQH
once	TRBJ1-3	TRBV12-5	ASGLGSGNTIY
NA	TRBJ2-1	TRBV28	ASSLPLGAGGRNEQF
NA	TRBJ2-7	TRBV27	ASSIRGSVYEQY
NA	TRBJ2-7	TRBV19	ASSMGRQPEQY
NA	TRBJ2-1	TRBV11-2	ATRDSSYNEQF
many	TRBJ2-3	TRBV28	ASSAPSGALGDTQY
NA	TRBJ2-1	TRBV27	ASSLKGYRAYNEQF